This paragraph covers one TCR beta chain sequence. This CDR3 is built from 14 residues. Trimming took 8 bases from V and 0 from J, leaving 11 bases between them. The V gene's germline CDR1 is SGHVS and CDR2 FQNEAQ. Method: immunoSEQ multiplex PCR; TCRdb's copy keeps in-frame clones and lacks some. The sample has about 39,000 clones, 70% to 80% seen once. The sample belongs to a study of T cells in localized non-small cell lung cancer. The starting material was PBMCs, obtained before any cancer treatment. The rearrangement links TRBV7-8 to TRBJ2-4; no firm D call. The TCR comes from a woman aged 40-69 years with stage II squamous cell lung carcinoma. The CDR3 is CASGDGLAKNIQYF. CDR3 DNA sequence: TGTGCCAGCGGTGACGGTCTAGCCAAAAACATTCAGTACTTC.